This T cell receptor beta chain was captured by sequencing in a study of shared clonotypes between healthy human individuals. This clone was counted a few times. Assay used: immunoSEQ multiplex PCR; TCRdb lists only in-frame clones, some missing. The sample has fewer than 550,000 clones; about three quarters are singletons. The CDR3 totals 14 residues. V gave up 2 bases and J gave up 0 bases, with 8 bases separating them. CDR1 and CDR2 from the germline V gene are PRHDT and FYEKMQ (reference sequence). Those who donated were healthy HIV-negative adults, with no recent acute infections or vaccinations reported.

The V call is TRBV13, the J call TRBJ2-7, with D unclear. This sequence was found in a middle-aged woman in good health. Some clones in this sample may be carry-over from other donors' samples. Sequenced input: PBMCs. The DNA for the CDR3 is TGTGCCAGCAGCTTATCGGGTTCCTCCTACGAGCAGTACTTC. Residues: CASSLSGSSYEQYF.